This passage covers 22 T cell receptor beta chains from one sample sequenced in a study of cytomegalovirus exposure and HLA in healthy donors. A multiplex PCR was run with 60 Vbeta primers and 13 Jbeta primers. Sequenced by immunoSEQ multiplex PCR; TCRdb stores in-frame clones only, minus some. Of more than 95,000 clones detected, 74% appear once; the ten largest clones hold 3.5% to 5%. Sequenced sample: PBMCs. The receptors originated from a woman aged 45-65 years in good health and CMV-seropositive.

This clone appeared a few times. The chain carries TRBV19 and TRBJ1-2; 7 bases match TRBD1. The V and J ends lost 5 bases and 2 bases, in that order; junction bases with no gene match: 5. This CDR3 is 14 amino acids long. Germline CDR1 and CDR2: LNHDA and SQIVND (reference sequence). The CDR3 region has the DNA TGTGCCAGTAGTTCCGCGGGACAGAACTATGGCTACACCTTC. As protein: CASSSAGQNYGYTF.

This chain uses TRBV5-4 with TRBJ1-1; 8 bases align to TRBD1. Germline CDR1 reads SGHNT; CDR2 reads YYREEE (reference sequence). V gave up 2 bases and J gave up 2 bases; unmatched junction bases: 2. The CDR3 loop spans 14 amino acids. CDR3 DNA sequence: TGTGCCAGCAGCTTCGGACAGGGTAACACTGAAGCTTTCTTT. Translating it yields CASSFGQGNTEAFF.

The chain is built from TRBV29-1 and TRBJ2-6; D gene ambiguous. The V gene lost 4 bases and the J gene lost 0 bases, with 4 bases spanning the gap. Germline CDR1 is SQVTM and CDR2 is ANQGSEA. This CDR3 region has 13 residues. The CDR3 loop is CSVANSGANVLTF. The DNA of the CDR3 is TGCAGCGTTGCAAACTCTGGGGCCAACGTCCTGACTTTC.

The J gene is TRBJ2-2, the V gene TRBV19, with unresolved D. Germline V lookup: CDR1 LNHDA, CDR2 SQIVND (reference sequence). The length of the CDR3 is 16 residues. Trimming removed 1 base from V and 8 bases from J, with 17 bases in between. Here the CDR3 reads CASSIAGDISAGELFF. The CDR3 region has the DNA TGTGCCAGTAGTATAGCTGGCGACATTTCGGCGGGGGAGCTGTTTTTT.

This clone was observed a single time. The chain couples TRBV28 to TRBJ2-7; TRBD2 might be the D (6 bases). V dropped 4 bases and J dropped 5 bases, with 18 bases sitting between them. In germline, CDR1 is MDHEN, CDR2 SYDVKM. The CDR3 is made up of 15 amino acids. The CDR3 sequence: CASSSPGGAGHEQYF. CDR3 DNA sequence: TGTGCCAGCAGTTCTCCCGGGGGAGCTGGGCACGAGCAGTACTTC.

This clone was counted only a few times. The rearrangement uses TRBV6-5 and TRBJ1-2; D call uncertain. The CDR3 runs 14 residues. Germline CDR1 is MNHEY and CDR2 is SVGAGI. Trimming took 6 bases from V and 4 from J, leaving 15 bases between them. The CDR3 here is CASSPLQRTYGYTF. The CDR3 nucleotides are TGTGCCAGCAGCCCTTTGCAGCGGACCTATGGCTACACCTTC.

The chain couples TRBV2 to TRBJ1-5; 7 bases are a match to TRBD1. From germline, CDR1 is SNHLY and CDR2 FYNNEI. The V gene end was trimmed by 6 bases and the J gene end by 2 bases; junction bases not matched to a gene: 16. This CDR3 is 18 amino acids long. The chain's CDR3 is CASSDRATLSGRNQPQHF. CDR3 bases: TGTGCCAGCAGCGACAGGGCCACCCTATCGGGTCGCAATCAGCCCCAGCATTTT.

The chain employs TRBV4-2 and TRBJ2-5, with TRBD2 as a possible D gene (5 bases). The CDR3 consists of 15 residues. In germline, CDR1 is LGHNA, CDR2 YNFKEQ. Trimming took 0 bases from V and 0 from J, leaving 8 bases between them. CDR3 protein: CASSQDGGNQETQYF. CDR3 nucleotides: TGTGCCAGCAGCCAAGATGGAGGTAACCAAGAGACCCAGTACTTC.

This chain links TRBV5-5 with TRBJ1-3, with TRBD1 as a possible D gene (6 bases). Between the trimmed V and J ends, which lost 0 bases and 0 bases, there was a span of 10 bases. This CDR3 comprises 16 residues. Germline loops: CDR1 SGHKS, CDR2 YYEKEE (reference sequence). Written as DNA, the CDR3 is TGTGCCAGCAGCTTGGCCATAGGGGGCTCTGGAAACACCATATATTTT. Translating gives CASSLAIGGSGNTIYF.

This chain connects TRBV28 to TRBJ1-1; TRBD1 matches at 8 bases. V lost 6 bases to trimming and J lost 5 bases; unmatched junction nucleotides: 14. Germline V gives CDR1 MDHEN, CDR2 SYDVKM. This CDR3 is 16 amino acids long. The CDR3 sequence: CASSLWTGKSKTEAFF. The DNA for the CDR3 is TGTGCCAGCAGCCTGTGGACAGGGAAAAGTAAGACTGAAGCTTTCTTT. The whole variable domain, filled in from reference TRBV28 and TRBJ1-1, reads DVKVTQSSRYLVKRTGEKVFLECVQDMDHENMFWYRQDPGLGLRLIYFSYDVKMKEKGDIPEGYSVSREKKERFSLILESASTNQTSMYLCASSLWTGKSKTEAFFGQGTRLTVV.

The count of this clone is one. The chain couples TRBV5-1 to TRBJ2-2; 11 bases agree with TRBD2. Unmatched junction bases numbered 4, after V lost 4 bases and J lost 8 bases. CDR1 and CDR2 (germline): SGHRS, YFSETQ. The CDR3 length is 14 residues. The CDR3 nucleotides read TGCGCCAGCAGCCGGGGACTAGCGGCGGGGGAGCTGTTTTTT. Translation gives CASSRGLAAGELFF.

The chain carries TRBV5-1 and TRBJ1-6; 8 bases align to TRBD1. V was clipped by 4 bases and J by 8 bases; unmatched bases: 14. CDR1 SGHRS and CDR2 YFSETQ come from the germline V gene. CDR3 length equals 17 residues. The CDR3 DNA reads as TGCGCCAGCAGCAAAGGGACAGGCTCGTGGTCGGATTCACCCCTCCACTTT. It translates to CASSKGTGSWSDSPLHF.

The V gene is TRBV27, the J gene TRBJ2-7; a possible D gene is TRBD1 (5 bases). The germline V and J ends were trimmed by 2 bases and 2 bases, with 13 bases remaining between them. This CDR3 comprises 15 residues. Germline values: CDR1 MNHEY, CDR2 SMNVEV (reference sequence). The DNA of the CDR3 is TGTGCCAGCAGTTTAATGTCGCCAGGGACCTACGAGCAGTACTTC. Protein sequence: CASSLMSPGTYEQYF.

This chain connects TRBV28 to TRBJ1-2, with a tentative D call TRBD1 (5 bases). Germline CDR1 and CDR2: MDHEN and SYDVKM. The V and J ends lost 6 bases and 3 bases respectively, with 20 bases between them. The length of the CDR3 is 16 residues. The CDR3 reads CASRYNPGTGDYGYTF. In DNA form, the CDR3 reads TGTGCCAGCAGATACAATCCCGGGACGGGGGACTATGGCTACACCTTC.

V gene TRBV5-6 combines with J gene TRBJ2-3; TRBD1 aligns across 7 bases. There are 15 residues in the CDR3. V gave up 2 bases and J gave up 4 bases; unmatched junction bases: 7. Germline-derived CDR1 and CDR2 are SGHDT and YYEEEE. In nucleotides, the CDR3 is TGTGCCAGCAGCTTTCTACAGGGGCGGGCAGATACGCAGTATTTT. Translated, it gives CASSFLQGRADTQYF.

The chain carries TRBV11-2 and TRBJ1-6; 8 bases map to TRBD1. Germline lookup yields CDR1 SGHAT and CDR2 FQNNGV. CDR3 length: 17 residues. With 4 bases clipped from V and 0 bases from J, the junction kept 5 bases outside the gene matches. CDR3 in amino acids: CASSSRGLSSYNSPLHF. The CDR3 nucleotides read TGTGCCAGCAGCTCCAGGGGGCTCAGCTCCTATAATTCACCCCTCCACTTT.

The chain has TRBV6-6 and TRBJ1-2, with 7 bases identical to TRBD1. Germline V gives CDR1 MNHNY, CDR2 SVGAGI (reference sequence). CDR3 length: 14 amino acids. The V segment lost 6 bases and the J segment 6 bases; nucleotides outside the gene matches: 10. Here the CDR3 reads CASSPTGPRDGYTF. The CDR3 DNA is TGTGCCAGCAGCCCGACAGGGCCACGGGATGGCTACACCTTC.

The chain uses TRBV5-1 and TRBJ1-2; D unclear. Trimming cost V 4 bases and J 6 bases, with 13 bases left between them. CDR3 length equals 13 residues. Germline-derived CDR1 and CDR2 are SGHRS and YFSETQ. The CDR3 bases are TGCGCCAGCAGCGGAGGGTCGAGGGATGGCTACACCTTC. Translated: CASSGGSRDGYTF.

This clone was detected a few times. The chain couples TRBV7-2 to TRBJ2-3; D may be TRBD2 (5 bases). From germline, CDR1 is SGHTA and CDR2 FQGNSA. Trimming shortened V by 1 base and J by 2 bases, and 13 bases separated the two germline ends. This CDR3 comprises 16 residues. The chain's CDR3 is CASSLGGSGSTDTQYF. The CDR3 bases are TGTGCCAGCAGCTTAGGAGGGTCCGGGTCCACAGATACGCAGTATTTT.

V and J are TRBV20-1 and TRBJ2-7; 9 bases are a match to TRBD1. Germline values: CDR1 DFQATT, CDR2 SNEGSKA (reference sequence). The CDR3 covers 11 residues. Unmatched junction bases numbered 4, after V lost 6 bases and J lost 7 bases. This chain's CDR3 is CSAGQGTEQYF. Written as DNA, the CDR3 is TGCAGTGCGGGACAGGGTACAGAGCAGTACTTC.

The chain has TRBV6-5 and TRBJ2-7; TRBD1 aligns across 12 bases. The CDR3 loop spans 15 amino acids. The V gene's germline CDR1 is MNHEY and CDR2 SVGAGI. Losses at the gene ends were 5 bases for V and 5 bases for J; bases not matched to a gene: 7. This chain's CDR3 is CASSPLGDRGHEQYF. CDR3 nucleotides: TGTGCCAGCAGTCCTCTGGGGGACAGGGGGCACGAGCAGTACTTC.

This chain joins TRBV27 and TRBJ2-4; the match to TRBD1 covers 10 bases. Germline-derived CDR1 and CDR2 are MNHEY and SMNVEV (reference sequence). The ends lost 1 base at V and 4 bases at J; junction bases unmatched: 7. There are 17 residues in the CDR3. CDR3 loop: CASSLYRPGQGKNIQYF. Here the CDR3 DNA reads TGTGCCAGCAGTTTATATCGGCCGGGACAGGGGAAAAACATTCAGTACTTC.